What follows describes a single T cell receptor (beta chain). Its antigen remains unknown. Germline V lookup: CDR1 MNHNY, CDR2 SVGAGI (reference sequence). This CDR3 has 13 residues. These data come from a study of monozygotic twins with inflammatory bowel disease. Study results and limitations: Fewer clonotypes were shared with others by IBD patients than by healthy twins, especially with disease activity.

TCRdb reprocessed the 5' RACE reads; each CDR3 protein has one entry and no DNA is given. The sample table sets out around 190,000 distinct CDR3 sequences. The sequence came from a human donor with ulcerative colitis or Crohn's disease, or a healthy co-twin of an affected twin (not recorded which). Sequencing was done on a sample of blood. The chain is built from TRBV6-6 and TRBJ2-3; lacking DNA, the TRBD1 call made by TCRdb goes unchecked. This chain's CDR3 is CASSWGGTDTQYF.